This entry concerns a single T cell receptor (beta chain). Its matching antigen is unknown. RNA transcripts were the template for amplifying TCR beta CDR3 regions. A set of HTBI primers served as the primers for a first-round RT-PCR of the TCR CDR3. In TCRdb, the multiplex PCR reads were re-called with MiXCR into one record per CDR3 protein. The table includes about 400,000 distinct CDR3 sequences, 14% to 15% detected once. More than 8.5 ml of fresh peripheral blood supplied the PBMCs. This record belongs to a study of T cells in Graves' hyperthyroidism and ophthalmopathy. Study observations and caveats: Blood also contained most expanded thyroid clonotypes above 0.001.

The CDR3 is 16 amino acids. V shed 0 bases and J shed 7 bases, with 16 bases lying between them. Germline V gives CDR1 MNHEY, CDR2 SVGEGT. Sequencing was performed on blood. The V and J genes are TRBV6-2 or TRBV6-3 and TRBJ1-5; D is uncertain. The source is a man aged 18 to 30 with Graves' ophthalmopathy. CDR3 DNA sequence: TGTGCCAGCAGTTACTCCGGCGGTCCTAAGGACCAGCCCCAGCATTTT. Translated, it gives CASSYSGGPKDQPQHF.